Listed below are T cell receptor beta chains from one sample, sequenced in a study of blood T cell repertoires in COVID-19. The repertoire was sequenced with immunoSEQ multiplex PCR; TCRdb's copy has only in-frame clones and lacks some. The sample yields 250,000 or so clones, around 84% seen once. Material for sequencing was peripheral blood. Every receptor here comes from an older woman with COVID-19, enrolled during active disease. Both conserved end residues are part of each CDR3. Each record gives: V gene, J gene, CDR3 length, CDR3 protein.

V gene: TRBV19
J gene: TRBJ1-4
CDR3 length: 15
CDR3 protein: CASRNGQGAREKLFF

V gene: TRBV19
J gene: TRBJ1-2
CDR3 length: 16
CDR3 protein: CASSIPGQSSPYGYTF

V gene: TRBV19
J gene: TRBJ2-1
CDR3 length: 15
CDR3 protein: CASSSGLLGHNEQFF

V gene: TRBV28
J gene: TRBJ1-4
CDR3 length: 16
CDR3 protein: CASSPLTGGEVEKLFF

V gene: TRBV11-2
J gene: TRBJ2-7
CDR3 length: 15
CDR3 protein: CASILGPGFNYEQYF

V gene: TRBV18
J gene: TRBJ1-4
CDR3 length: 15
CDR3 protein: CASSPGTGWNEKLFF

V gene: TRBV2
J gene: TRBJ1-5
CDR3 length: 14
CDR3 protein: CASSPGQGNQPQHF

V gene: TRBV2
J gene: TRBJ1-6
CDR3 length: 14
CDR3 protein: CASTLRGDNSPLHF

V gene: TRBV4-1
J gene: TRBJ1-5
CDR3 length: 15
CDR3 protein: CASSQVGRPNQPQHF

V gene: TRBV5-1
J gene: TRBJ2-5
CDR3 length: 14
CDR3 protein: CASSSVTRQETQYF

V gene: TRBV6-5
J gene: TRBJ1-5
CDR3 length: 15
CDR3 protein: CASRQGADSNQPQHF

V gene: TRBV30
J gene: TRBJ1-6
CDR3 length: 14
CDR3 protein: CAWSSLGGDSPLHF

V gene: TRBV6-5
J gene: TRBJ2-5
CDR3 length: 14
CDR3 protein: CASSFSGQGETQYF

V gene: TRBV19
J gene: TRBJ2-7
CDR3 length: 13
CDR3 protein: CASRLAGGYEQYF

V gene: TRBV7-2
J gene: TRBJ1-2
CDR3 length: 14
CDR3 protein: CASSLGGRGYGYTF

V gene: TRBV21-1
J gene: TRBJ2-5
CDR3 length: 16
CDR3 protein: CASTHYEKTPRETQYF

V gene: TRBV18
J gene: TRBJ1-2
CDR3 length: 13
CDR3 protein: CASSPTEDYGYTF

V gene: TRBV18
J gene: TRBJ2-5
CDR3 length: 12
CDR3 protein: CASSLRAETQYF

V gene: TRBV19
J gene: TRBJ2-1
CDR3 length: 15
CDR3 protein: CASSMLGVAYNEQFF

V gene: TRBV27
J gene: TRBJ2-1
CDR3 length: 15
CDR3 protein: CASSLRLARGNEQFF

V gene: TRBV9
J gene: TRBJ2-1
CDR3 length: 20
CDR3 protein: CASSGRGPRGLAGGYNEQFF

V gene: TRBV7-2
J gene: TRBJ1-2
CDR3 length: 15
CDR3 protein: CASSLAVAGVDGYTF

V gene: TRBV11-2
J gene: TRBJ1-4
CDR3 length: 14
CDR3 protein: CASSWGRDNEKLFF